These 17 T cell receptor beta chains came from one sample sequenced in a study of T cells in Graves' hyperthyroidism and ophthalmopathy. Researchers amplified the TCR beta CDR3 regions from RNA transcripts. First-round RT-PCR with HTBI primers amplified the TCR CDR3 region. In TCRdb, the multiplex PCR reads were re-called with MiXCR into one record per CDR3 protein. The table shows nearly 750,000 distinct CDR3 sequences, with just over 35% occurring only once. The specimen was blood. Receptors originate from a middle-aged woman with Graves' hyperthyroidism.

There are many counts of this clonotype. The chain carries TRBV10-3 and TRBJ2-7; 7 bases fit TRBD1. Germline assignment: CDR1 ENHRY and CDR2 SYGVKD. J gave up 6 bases and V 6 bases, and 5 bases lay outside the gene matches. The CDR3 extends over 12 amino acids. The CDR3 DNA reads as TGTGCCATCAGAGACACAGGGGTCGAGCAGTACTTC. As protein: CAIRDTGVEQYF.

Of note for this clonotype: Its ends do not fully match the called genes, so a read error is possible. The genes are TRBV10-3 and TRBJ2-2, with 7 bases that match TRBD1. Germline V gene data show CDR1 as ENHRY and CDR2 as SYGVKD. The CDR3 is 15 amino acids. The CDR3 nucleotides are TGTGCCAGCAGTTACTCGGGACAGTTGGCCGGGGAGCTGTTTTTT. Translating it yields CASSYSGQLAGELFF.

CDR3 nucleotides: TGTGCCAGCAGGCCCAGGAACCGGGGAGAGACCCAGTACTTC. This gives the protein CASRPRNRGETQYF. This chain uses TRBV6-2 or TRBV6-3 with TRBJ2-5, with a tentative D call TRBD2 (5 bases). Trimming cost V 6 bases and J 4 bases, with 15 bases left between them. The CDR3 extends over 14 amino acids. Per germline, CDR1 MNHEY and CDR2 SVGEGT.

The CDR3 region has the DNA TGCAGCGTTGACCAGGGGCGGTACCAAGAGACCCAGTACTTC. Its protein product is CSVDQGRYQETQYF. This rearrangement joins TRBV29-1 to TRBJ2-5; D possibly corresponds to TRBD1 (6 bases). V was cut by 3 bases and J by 0 bases, with 11 bases left in between. The CDR3 runs to 14 residues. Germline values: CDR1 SQVTM, CDR2 ANQGSEA.

The rearrangement joins TRBV6-1 to TRBJ2-2, with 8 bases that match TRBD1. Germline loops: CDR1 MNHNS, CDR2 SASEGT. With V trimmed by 7 bases and J by 5 bases, 9 bases remained unmatched. The CDR3 contains 15 residues. Here the CDR3 DNA reads TGTGCCAGCATTCCAGACAGGGGTAGGACCGGGGAGCTGTTTTTT. Its translation: CASIPDRGRTGELFF.

Ten or more counts support this clonotype. V usage is TRBV25-1 and J usage is TRBJ1-1, with a possible D match to TRBD1 (6 bases). The CDR3 length is 15 residues. V was cut by 4 bases and J by 0 bases, with 12 bases left in between. Germline V lookup: CDR1 MGHDK, CDR2 SYGVNS. The CDR3 coding sequence is TGTGCCAGCAGTGGCCCGGGGGCCATGAACACTGAAGCTTTCTTT. Translation gives CASSGPGAMNTEAFF.

This clonotype was seen only a few times. The chain combines TRBV16 with TRBJ1-2, with TRBD1 as a possible D gene (5 bases). Trimming stripped 4 bases from V and 8 bases from J, with 11 bases between. The germline V gene encodes CDR1 KGHSY and CDR2 FQNENV. CDR3 size: 12 residues. The DNA for the CDR3 is TGTGCCAGCAGCCCCAGGGAGTTCGGCTACACCTTC. Protein: CASSPREFGYTF.

This sequence joins TRBV12-3 or TRBV12-4 and TRBJ1-5, with D unclear. V lost 5 bases, J lost 5 bases, and 16 bases lay in between. CDR3 length: 15 residues. CDR3 amino acids: CASSELSGKDQPQHF. The CDR3 coding sequence is TGTGCCAGCAGTGAGCTTTCTGGGAAGGATCAGCCCCAGCATTTT.

This clonotype was picked up a small number of times. The chain employs TRBV6-5 and TRBJ2-7; D call uncertain. CDR1 is MNHEY, CDR2 SVGAGI, per germline. Trimming removed 6 bases at V and 3 bases at J, with 9 bases between. The CDR3 covers 12 residues. The DNA for the CDR3 is TGTGCCAGCAGGCGTCAGAACTACGAGCAGTACTTC. Amino acids: CASRRQNYEQYF.

This clonotype was found many times. The chain joins TRBV4-3 to TRBJ2-2; D not resolved. The CDR3 is 15 residues long. CDR1 LGHNA and CDR2 YSLEER come from the germline V gene. The V and J ends lost 1 base and 7 bases respectively, with 13 bases between them. The CDR3 reads CASSQGDSDLGELFF. The CDR3 DNA reads TGCGCCAGCAGCCAAGGGGATTCCGATCTCGGGGAGCTGTTTTTT.

There are many counts of this clonotype. The chain recombines TRBV7-2 with TRBJ1-4; a possible D gene is TRBD1 (5 bases). The CDR3 extends over 17 amino acids. The V gene lost 0 bases and the J gene lost 0 bases, with 11 bases spanning the gap. The germline CDR1 and CDR2 sequences are SGHTA and FQGNSA. In nucleotides, the CDR3 is TGTGCCAGCAGCTTAGCGCTACAGGCTGCAACTAATGAAAAACTGTTTTTT. Translated, it gives CASSLALQAATNEKLFF. Supplemented by reference TRBV7-2 and TRBJ1-4, the full variable domain reads GAGVSQSPSNKVTEKGKDVELRCDPISGHTALYWYRQSLGQGLEFLIYFQGNSAPDKSGLPSDRFSAERTGGSVSTLTIQRTQQEDSAVYLCASSLALQAATNEKLFFGSGTQLSVL.

This clonotype has only a few counts. The chain carries TRBV19 and TRBJ1-5; 9 bases map to TRBD1. Unmatched junction bases numbered 10, after V lost 7 bases and J lost 0 bases. Germline CDR1 LNHDA, CDR2 SQIVND (reference sequence). This CDR3 comprises 17 residues. CDR3 region: CASTEDRGSSSNQPQHF. The CDR3 nucleotides are TGTGCCAGTACTGAGGACAGGGGATCCAGTAGCAATCAGCCCCAGCATTTT. Looking up the rest from reference TRBV19 and TRBJ1-5 gives the full variable domain: DGGITQSPKYLFRKEGQNVTLSCEQNLNHDAMYWYRQDPGQGLRLIYYSQIVNDFQKGDIAEGYSVSREKKESFPLTVTSAQKNPTAFYLCASTEDRGSSSNQPQHFGDGTRLSIL.

Worth noting for this clonotype: Possible read error: a much larger clone is one base away. V and J are TRBV12-3 or TRBV12-4 and TRBJ2-5, with unresolved D. The CDR3 runs to 14 residues. V was pared by 6 bases and J by 2 bases, with 13 bases between. The CDR3 bases are TGTGCCAGCAGCTCCCGGACCTCACAAGAGACCCAGTACTTC. This translates into CASSSRTSQETQYF.

This sequence joins TRBV5-4 and TRBJ2-7, with 9 bases aligning to TRBD1. V shed 5 bases and J 4 bases; nucleotides not matched to a gene: 10. This CDR3 is built from 15 residues. The V gene's germline CDR1 is SGHNT and CDR2 YYREEE (reference sequence). The CDR3 region has the DNA TGTGCCAGCAGGAGACAGGGGGGACGATTGTACGAGCAGTACTTC. Encoded protein: CASRRQGGRLYEQYF.

This chain links TRBV10-3 with TRBJ1-5; D perhaps matches TRBD1 (5 bases). The CDR3 totals 12 residues. The V gene's germline CDR1 is ENHRY and CDR2 SYGVKD. The V end was cut by 6 bases, the J end by 10 bases, with 13 bases between. For the CDR3, the DNA is TGTGCCATCAGCAGGGCGGGTAGCCCCCAGCATTTT. This sequence encodes CAISRAGSPQHF.

A note on this clonotype: At one of its ends the junction is not consistent with the germline gene, which may arise from a read error. This chain joins TRBV10-3 and TRBJ2-2, with D possibly being TRBD2 (6 bases). CDR3 length: 15 amino acids. Per the germline V gene, CDR1 is ENHRY and CDR2 is SYGVKD. Written as DNA, the CDR3 is TGTGCCAGCAGTTGGGGCGGGACTAACACCGGGGAGCTGTTTTTT. Translation gives CASSWGGTNTGELFF.

This rearrangement joins TRBV6-5 to TRBJ1-2; D unclear. V shed 1 base and J shed 2 bases, with 8 bases lying between them. CDR1 and CDR2 from the germline V gene are MNHEY and SVGAGI. The CDR3 is 14 amino acids. The CDR3 bases are TGTGCCAGCAGTTACTTTCGGGAAAACTATGGCTACACCTTC. Protein sequence: CASSYFRENYGYTF.